These T cell receptor beta chains were read from a single sample in a study of vaccination effects on CD4 cells after COVID-19. No cognate antigen is known for these TCRs. The assay was immunoSEQ multiplex PCR, and TCRdb's table has in-frame clones only and misses some. Of approximately 44,000 clones in the sample, 77% are singletons; the top ten hold 2.5% to 3.5%. The sequencing used CD4+ T cells from PBMCs cultured with HCoV-NL63 spike peptides, collected before COVID-19 vaccination. The source of these receptors is a human donor who received a COVID-19 vaccine. Both conserved end residues are part of each CDR3. D genes are given only for firm matches. Size is omitted from some rows. Given values are once, few, many or a class for expanded clones.

abundance: few; j_gene: TRBJ1-5; v_gene: TRBV19; d_gene: .; CDR3aa: CASSLEDLSNQPQHF; CDR3nt: TGTGCCAGTAGTTTAGAGGACCTGAGCAATCAGCCCCAGCATTTT
abundance: few; j_gene: TRBJ1-2; v_gene: TRBV5-1; d_gene: TRBD1; CDR3aa: CASSSTGGSYGYTF; CDR3nt: TGCGCCAGCAGCTCTACAGGGGGCTCTTATGGCTACACCTTC
abundance: .; j_gene: TRBJ2-1; v_gene: TRBV18; d_gene: TRBD1; CDR3aa: CASSPPSQGAGEQFF; CDR3nt: TGTGCCAGCTCACCACCGTCACAGGGGGCGGGAGAGCAGTTCTTC
abundance: once; j_gene: TRBJ1-2; v_gene: TRBV6-5; d_gene: .; CDR3aa: CASNSGSYGYTF; CDR3nt: TGTGCCAGCAATTCAGGGAGCTATGGCTACACCTTC
abundance: .; j_gene: TRBJ2-1; v_gene: TRBV24-1; d_gene: .; CDR3aa: CATSDSVERVSYNEQFF; CDR3nt: TGTGCCACCAGTGATTCGGTAGAAAGGGTCTCCTACAATGAGCAGTTCTTC
abundance: .; j_gene: TRBJ2-5; v_gene: TRBV5-4; d_gene: TRBD2; CDR3aa: CASSLGVAGGQETQYF; CDR3nt: TGTGCCAGCAGCTTGGGGGTAGCGGGGGGGCAGGAGACCCAGTACTTC
abundance: .; j_gene: TRBJ2-5; v_gene: TRBV3-1/TRBV3-2; d_gene: TRBD1; CDR3aa: CASSQSGTDQETQYF; CDR3nt: TGTGCCAGCAGCCAGTCCGGGACAGACCAAGAGACCCAGTACTTC
abundance: .; j_gene: TRBJ2-3; v_gene: TRBV4-1; d_gene: .; CDR3aa: CASSQRSGGAKDTQYF; CDR3nt: TGCGCCAGCAGCCAGAGGTCGGGGGGCGCGAAAGATACGCAGTATTTT
abundance: .; j_gene: TRBJ1-5; v_gene: TRBV30; d_gene: TRBD1; CDR3aa: CAWSVQGSQPQHF; CDR3nt: TGTGCCTGGAGTGTACAGGGGAGTCAGCCCCAGCATTTT
abundance: .; j_gene: TRBJ1-3; v_gene: TRBV12-3/TRBV12-4; d_gene: .; CDR3aa: CASSFGSGNTIYF; CDR3nt: TGTGCCAGCAGTTTCGGGTCTGGAAACACCATATATTTT
abundance: .; j_gene: TRBJ2-3; v_gene: TRBV30; d_gene: TRBD2; CDR3aa: CACTGTSGTDTQYF; CDR3nt: TGTGCCTGCACCGGGACTAGCGGGACAGATACGCAGTATTTT
abundance: few; j_gene: TRBJ2-5; v_gene: TRBV5-1; d_gene: .; CDR3aa: CASSLQRGAVGETQYF; CDR3nt: TGCGCCAGCAGCTTGCAACGGGGGGCCGTAGGGGAGACCCAGTACTTC
abundance: .; j_gene: TRBJ2-4; v_gene: TRBV5-8; d_gene: TRBD2; CDR3aa: CASSLLLLAGGNLAKNIQYF; CDR3nt: TGTGCCAGCAGCTTGCTCCTCTTAGCGGGGGGGAACCTAGCCAAAAACATTCAGTACTTC
abundance: .; j_gene: TRBJ2-6; v_gene: TRBV18; d_gene: .; CDR3aa: CASSPDGGVRVGANVLTF; CDR3nt: TGTGCCAGCTCACCCGACGGGGGCGTTCGTGTTGGGGCCAACGTCCTGACTTTC
abundance: .; j_gene: TRBJ2-5; v_gene: TRBV27; d_gene: .; CDR3aa: CASSPGRAVYQETQYF; CDR3nt: TGTGCCAGCAGCCCAGGCCGAGCGGTCTACCAAGAGACCCAGTACTTC
abundance: .; j_gene: TRBJ1-3; v_gene: TRBV7-2; d_gene: .; CDR3aa: CASSSRGGNTIYF; CDR3nt: TGTGCCAGCAGCTCCAGGGGTGGAAACACCATATATTTT
abundance: .; j_gene: TRBJ1-3; v_gene: TRBV5-1; d_gene: TRBD1; CDR3aa: CASSTGQAGNTIYF; CDR3nt: TGCGCCAGCAGCACCGGACAGGCGGGAAACACCATATATTTT
abundance: .; j_gene: TRBJ2-5; v_gene: TRBV5-1; d_gene: .; CDR3aa: CASRLTGQETQYF; CDR3nt: TGCGCCAGCAGATTAACAGGACAAGAGACCCAGTACTTC
abundance: .; j_gene: TRBJ2-5; v_gene: TRBV4-2; d_gene: TRBD2; CDR3aa: CASSQATSGDQETQYF; CDR3nt: TGTGCCAGCAGCCAGGCCACTAGCGGGGATCAAGAGACCCAGTACTTC
abundance: .; j_gene: TRBJ1-1; v_gene: TRBV11-1; d_gene: .; CDR3aa: CASSGVAFSDTEAFF; CDR3nt: TGTGCCAGCAGTGGGGTGGCATTCTCGGACACTGAAGCTTTCTTT